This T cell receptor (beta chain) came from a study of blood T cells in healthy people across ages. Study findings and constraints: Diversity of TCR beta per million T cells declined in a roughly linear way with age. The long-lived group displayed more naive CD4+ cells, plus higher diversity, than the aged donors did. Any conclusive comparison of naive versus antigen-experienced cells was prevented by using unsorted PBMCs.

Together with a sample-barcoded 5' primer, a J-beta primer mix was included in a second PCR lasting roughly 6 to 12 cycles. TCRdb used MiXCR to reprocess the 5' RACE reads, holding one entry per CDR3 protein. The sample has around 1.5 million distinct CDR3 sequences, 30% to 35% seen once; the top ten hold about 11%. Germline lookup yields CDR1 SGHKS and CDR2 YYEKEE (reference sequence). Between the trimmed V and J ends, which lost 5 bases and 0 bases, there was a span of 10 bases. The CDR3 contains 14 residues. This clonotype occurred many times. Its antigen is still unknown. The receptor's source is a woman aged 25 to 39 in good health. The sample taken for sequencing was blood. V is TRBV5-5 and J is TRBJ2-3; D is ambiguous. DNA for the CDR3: TGTGCCAGCAGAAGGGATCCCAGCACAGATACGCAGTATTTT. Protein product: CASRRDPSTDTQYF.